This record covers a single T cell receptor beta chain. Its antigen is unknown. Sequencing followed a ViraFEST assay step that expanded antigen-specific CD4+ T cells with viral peptide pools. At the end of roughly ten days of culture, CD4+ T cells were isolated. This record belongs to a study of vaccination effects on CD4 cells after COVID-19. Study outcomes and limitations: Few convalescent patients were included, and no early post-infection timepoints were sampled.

Only in-frame clones appear in the TCRdb table, and some are missing; sequencing was by immunoSEQ multiplex PCR. The table records tens of thousands of clones, 55% to 75% of them present only once. The sequence was collected from a human donor who received a COVID-19 vaccine. This material consisted of CD4+ T cells from PBMCs cultured with HCoV-229E spike peptides, taken before COVID-19 vaccination.

CDR3: CATGGRLEETQYF. CDR3 bases: TGTGCCACCGGGGGGAGGTTGGAAGAGACCCAGTACTTC. This chain joins TRBV19 and TRBJ2-5; the match to TRBD2 covers 7 bases. With 10 bases clipped from V and 3 bases from J, the junction kept 8 bases outside the gene matches. The CDR3 is 13 amino acids. Germline V lookup: CDR1 LNHDA, CDR2 SQIVND (reference sequence).